The clone carrying this T cell receptor (beta chain) was recorded at least ten times. The read stops 3 residues short of the end of the CDR3; the missing end is completed from the germline J gene. TCRdb's copy holds only in-frame clones and misses some; the assay was immunoSEQ multiplex PCR. The record shows tens of thousands of clones for this sample, with no singletons present. This sample was included in a study of T cell clonality in common variable immunodeficiency. The CDR3 totals 13 residues. Between the trimmed V and J ends, which lost 4 bases and 5 bases, there was a span of 10 bases. CDR1 is LNHDA and CDR2 is SQIVND in the germline V gene (reference sequence).

This TCR came from a person aged 18-70 years in good health. V usage is TRBV19 and J usage is TRBJ2-3; tentatively, D is TRBD2 (7 bases). The sequenced material came from peripheral blood mononuclear cells. This chain's CDR3 is CASSTGGQDTQYF. CDR3 DNA (partial): TGTGCCAGTAGTACGGGGGGCCAAGATACG.